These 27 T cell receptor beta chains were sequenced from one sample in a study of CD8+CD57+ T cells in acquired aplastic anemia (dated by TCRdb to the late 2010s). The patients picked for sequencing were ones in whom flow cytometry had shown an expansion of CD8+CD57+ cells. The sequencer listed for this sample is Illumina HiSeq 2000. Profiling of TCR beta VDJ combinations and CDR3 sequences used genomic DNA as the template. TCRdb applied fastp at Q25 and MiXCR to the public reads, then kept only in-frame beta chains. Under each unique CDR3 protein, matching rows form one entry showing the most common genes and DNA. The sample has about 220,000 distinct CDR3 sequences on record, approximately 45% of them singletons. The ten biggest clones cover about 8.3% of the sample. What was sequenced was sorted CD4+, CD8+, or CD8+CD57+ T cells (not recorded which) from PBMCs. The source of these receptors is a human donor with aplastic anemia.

CDR3 in amino acids: CASSLTSGTNRETQYF. CDR3 sequence (DNA): TGTGCCAGCAGCTTAACGTCGGGGACCAACCGGGAGACCCAGTACTTC. This chain connects TRBV7-3 to TRBJ2-5; TRBD1 or TRBD2 may be the D gene (5 bases each). Germline values: CDR1 SGHTA, CDR2 FQGTGA. This CDR3 region has 16 residues. With 0 bases removed from V and 5 bases from J, the gap between germline ends came to 16 bases.

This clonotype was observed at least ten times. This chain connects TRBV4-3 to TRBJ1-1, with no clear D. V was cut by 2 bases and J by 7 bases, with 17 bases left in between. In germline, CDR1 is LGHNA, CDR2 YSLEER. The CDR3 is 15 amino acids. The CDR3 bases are TGCGCCAGCAGCCAACAAACCCCCTCGACGAATGAAGCTTTCTTT. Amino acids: CASSQQTPSTNEAFF.

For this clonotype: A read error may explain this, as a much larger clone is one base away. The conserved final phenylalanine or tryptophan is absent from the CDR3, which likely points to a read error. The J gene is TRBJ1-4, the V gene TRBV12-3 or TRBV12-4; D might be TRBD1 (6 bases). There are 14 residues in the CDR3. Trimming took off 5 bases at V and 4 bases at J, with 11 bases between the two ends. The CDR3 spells CASSERTVNEKLFL. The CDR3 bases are TGTGCCAGCAGTGAAAGGACAGTTAATGAAAAACTGTTTCTT.

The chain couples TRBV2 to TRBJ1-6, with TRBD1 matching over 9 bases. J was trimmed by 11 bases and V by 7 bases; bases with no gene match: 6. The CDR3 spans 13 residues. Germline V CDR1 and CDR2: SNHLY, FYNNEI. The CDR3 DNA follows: TGTGCCAGCATGGACAGGGGTGACGCACCCCTCCACTTT. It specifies CASMDRGDAPLHF.

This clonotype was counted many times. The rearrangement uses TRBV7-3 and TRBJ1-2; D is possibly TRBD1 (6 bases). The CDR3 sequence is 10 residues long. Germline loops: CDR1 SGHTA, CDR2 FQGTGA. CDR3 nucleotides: TGTGCATCAGGGGACGCTGGCTACACCTTC. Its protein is CASGDAGYTF.

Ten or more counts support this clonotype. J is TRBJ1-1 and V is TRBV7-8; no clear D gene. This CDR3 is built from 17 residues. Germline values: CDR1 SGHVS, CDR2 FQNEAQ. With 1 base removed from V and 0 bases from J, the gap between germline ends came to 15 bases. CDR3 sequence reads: CASSLVRQFDMNTEAFF. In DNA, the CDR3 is TGTGCCAGCAGCTTAGTACGTCAGTTTGACATGAACACTGAAGCTTTCTTT.

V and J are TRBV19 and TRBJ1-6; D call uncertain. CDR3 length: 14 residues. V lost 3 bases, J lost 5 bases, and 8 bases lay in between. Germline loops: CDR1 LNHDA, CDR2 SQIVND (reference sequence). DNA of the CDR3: TGTGCCAGTAGTATCGACCCTGATAATTCACCCCTCCACTTT. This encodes CASSIDPDNSPLHF.

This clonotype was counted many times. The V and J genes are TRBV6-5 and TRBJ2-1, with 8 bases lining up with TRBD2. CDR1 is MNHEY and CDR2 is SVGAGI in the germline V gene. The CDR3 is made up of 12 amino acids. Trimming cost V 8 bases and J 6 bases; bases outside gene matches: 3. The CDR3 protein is CASAAGGNEQFF. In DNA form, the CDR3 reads TGTGCCAGCGCTGCGGGAGGCAATGAGCAGTTCTTC.

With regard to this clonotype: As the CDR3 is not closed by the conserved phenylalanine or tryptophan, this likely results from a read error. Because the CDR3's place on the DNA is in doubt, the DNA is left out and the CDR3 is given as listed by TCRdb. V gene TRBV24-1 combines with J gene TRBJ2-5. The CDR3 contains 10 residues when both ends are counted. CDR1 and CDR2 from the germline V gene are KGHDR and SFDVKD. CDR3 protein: CATSDSTDPS.

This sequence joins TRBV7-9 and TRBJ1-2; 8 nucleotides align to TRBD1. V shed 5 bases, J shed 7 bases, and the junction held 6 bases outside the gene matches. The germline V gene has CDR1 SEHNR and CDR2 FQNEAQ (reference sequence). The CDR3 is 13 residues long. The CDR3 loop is CASSGQGTFGYTF. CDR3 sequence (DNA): TGTGCCAGCAGCGGACAGGGTACCTTTGGCTACACCTTC.

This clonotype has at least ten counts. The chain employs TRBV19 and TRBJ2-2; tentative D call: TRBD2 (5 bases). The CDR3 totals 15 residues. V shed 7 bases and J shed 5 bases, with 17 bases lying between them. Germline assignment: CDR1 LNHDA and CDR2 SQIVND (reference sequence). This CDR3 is CASTTSEGKTGELFF. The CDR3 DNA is TGTGCCAGTACCACCAGCGAGGGAAAAACCGGGGAGCTGTTTTTT. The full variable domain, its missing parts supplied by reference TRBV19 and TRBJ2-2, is DGGITQSPKYLFRKEGQNVTLSCEQNLNHDAMYWYRQDPGQGLRLIYYSQIVNDFQKGDIAEGYSVSREKKESFPLTVTSAQKNPTAFYLCASTTSEGKTGELFFGEGSRLTVL.

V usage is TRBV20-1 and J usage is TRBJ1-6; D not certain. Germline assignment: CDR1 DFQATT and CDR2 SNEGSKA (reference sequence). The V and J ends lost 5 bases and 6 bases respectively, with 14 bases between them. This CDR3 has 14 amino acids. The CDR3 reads CSAYIGRANSPLHF. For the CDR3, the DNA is TGCAGTGCTTATATCGGGAGGGCTAATTCACCCCTCCACTTT.

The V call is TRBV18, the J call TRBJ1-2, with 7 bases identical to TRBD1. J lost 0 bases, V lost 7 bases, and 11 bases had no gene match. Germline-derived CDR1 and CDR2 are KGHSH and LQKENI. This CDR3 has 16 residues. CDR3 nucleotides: TGTGCCAGCTACCGGGACAGACTTAATGCTAACTATGGCTACACCTTC. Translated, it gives CASYRDRLNANYGYTF.

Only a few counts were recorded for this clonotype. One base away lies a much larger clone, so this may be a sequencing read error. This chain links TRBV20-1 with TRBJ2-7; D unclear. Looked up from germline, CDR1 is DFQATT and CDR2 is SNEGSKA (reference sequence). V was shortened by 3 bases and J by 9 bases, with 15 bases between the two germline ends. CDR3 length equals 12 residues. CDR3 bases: TGCAGTGCTAGTCCAGAATACGACGGGCAGTACTTC. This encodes CSASPEYDGQYF.

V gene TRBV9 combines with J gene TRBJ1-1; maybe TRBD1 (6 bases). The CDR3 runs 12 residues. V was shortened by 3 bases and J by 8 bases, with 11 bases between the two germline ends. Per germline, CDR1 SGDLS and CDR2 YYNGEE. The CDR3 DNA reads TGTGCCAGCAGCGGGACAGTGACGGAAGCTTTCTTT. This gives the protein CASSGTVTEAFF.

CDR3 in amino acids: CASSGQPGELFF. As DNA, the CDR3 is TGTGCCAGCAGTGGGCAGCCCGGGGAGCTGTTTTTT. This chain links TRBV6-2 or TRBV6-3 with TRBJ2-2, with D unresolved. This CDR3 has 12 residues. Trimming removed 5 bases at V and 6 bases at J, with 7 bases between. Per the germline V gene, CDR1 is MNHEY and CDR2 is SVGEGT.

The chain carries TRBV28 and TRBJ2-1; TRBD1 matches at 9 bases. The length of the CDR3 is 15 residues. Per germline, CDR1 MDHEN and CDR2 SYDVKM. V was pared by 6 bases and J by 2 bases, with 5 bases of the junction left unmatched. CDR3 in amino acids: CASSHTGGTYNEQFF. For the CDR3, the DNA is TGTGCCAGCAGCCACACAGGGGGCACCTACAATGAGCAGTTCTTC.

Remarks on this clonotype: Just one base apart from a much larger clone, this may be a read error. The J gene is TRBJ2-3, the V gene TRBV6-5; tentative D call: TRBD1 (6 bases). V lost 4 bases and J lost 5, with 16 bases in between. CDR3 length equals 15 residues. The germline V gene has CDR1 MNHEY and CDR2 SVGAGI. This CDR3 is CASSCDLRGQDTQYF. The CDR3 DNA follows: TGTGCCAGCAGTTGCGACCTTCGGGGACAAGATACGCAGTATTTT.

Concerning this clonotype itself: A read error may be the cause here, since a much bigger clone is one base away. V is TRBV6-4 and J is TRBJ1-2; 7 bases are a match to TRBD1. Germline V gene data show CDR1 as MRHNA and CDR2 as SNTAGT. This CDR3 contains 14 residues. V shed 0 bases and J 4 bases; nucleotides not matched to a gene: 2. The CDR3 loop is CASSDSGTAYGYTF. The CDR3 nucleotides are TGTGCCAGCAGTGACTCCGGGACAGCCTATGGCTACACCTTC.

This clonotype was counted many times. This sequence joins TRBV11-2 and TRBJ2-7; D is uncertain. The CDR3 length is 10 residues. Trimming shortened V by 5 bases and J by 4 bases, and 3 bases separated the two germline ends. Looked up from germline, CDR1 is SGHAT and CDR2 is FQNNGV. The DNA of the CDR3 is TGTGCCAGCAGCGTTTACGAGCAGTACTTC. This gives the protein CASSVYEQYF.

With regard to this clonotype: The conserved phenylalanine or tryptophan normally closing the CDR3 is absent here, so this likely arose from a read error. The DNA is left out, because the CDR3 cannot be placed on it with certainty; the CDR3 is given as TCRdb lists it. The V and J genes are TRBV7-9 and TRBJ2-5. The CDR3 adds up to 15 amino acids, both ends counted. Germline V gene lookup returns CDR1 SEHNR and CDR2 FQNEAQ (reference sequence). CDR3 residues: CASSFGRYYGYTFGS.

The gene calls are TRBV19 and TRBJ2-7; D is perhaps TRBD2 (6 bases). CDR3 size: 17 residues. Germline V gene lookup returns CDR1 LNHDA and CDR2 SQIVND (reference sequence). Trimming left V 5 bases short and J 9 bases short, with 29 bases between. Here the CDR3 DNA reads TGTGCCAGTAGTCCCGGGGGTGGAACCGGGGGTACAGATACGCAGTACTTC. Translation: CASSPGGGTGGTDTQYF. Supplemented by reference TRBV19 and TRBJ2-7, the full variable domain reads DGGITQSPKYLFRKEGQNVTLSCEQNLNHDAMYWYRQDPGQGLRLIYYSQIVNDFQKGDIAEGYSVSREKKESFPLTVTSAQKNPTAFYLCASSPGGGTGGTDTQYFGPGTRLTVT.

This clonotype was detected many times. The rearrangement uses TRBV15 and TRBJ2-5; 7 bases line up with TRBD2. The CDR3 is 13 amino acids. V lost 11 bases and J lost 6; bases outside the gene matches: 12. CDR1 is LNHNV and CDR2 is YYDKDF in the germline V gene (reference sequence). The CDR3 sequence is CASGDSGGKTQYF. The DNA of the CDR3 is TGTGCCTCCGGGGATTCGGGGGGAAAGACCCAGTACTTC.

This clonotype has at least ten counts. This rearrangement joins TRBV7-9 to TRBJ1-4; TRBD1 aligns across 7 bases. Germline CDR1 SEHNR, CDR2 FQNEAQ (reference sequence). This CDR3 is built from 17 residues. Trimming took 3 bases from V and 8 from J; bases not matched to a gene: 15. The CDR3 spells CASSFRPRDSISEKLFF. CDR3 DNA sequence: TGTGCCAGCAGCTTCCGTCCACGGGACAGCATTTCGGAAAAACTGTTTTTT. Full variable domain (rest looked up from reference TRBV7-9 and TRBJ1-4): DTGVSQNPRHKITKRGQNVTFRCDPISEHNRLYWYRQTLGQGPEFLTYFQNEAQLEKSRLLSDRFSAERPKGSFSTLEIQRTEQGDSAMYLCASSFRPRDSISEKLFFGSGTQLSVL.

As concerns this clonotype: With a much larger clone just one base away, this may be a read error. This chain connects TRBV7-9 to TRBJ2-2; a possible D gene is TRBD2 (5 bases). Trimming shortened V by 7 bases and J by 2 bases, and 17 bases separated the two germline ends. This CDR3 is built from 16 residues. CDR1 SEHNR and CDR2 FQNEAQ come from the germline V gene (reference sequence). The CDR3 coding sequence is TGTGCCAGCAACGGTTCCCCACTAGGCAACACCGGGGAGCTGTTTTTT. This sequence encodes CASNGSPLGNTGELFF.

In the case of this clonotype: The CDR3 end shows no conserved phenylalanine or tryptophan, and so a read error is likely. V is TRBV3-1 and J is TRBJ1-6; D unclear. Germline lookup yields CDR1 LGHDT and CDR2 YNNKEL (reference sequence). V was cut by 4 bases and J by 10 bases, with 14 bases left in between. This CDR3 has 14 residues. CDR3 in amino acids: CASSPRPSRSPLHL. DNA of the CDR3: TGTGCCAGCAGCCCTCGGCCGAGTAGGTCACCCCTCCACCTT.

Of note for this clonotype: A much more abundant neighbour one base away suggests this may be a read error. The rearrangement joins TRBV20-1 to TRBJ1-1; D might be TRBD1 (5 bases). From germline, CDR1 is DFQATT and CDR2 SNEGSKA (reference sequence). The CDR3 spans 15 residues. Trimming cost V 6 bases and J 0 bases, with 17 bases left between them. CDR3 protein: CSARAEISMNTEAFF. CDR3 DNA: TGCAGTGCCAGGGCAGAGATTTCCATGAACACTGAAGCTTTCTTT.